There are many counts of the clone carrying this T cell receptor (beta chain). This entry is derived from a study of neurological immune-mediated disorders. Synthesis of cDNA was accomplished via 5'RACE employing 10-nucleotide random UMIs. TCRdb used MiXCR to reprocess the 5' RACE reads, holding one entry per CDR3 protein. Of roughly 57,000 distinct CDR3 sequences listed, more than 7% are singletons. The time point here: longitudinal time-point 3. 2 million PBMCs stored at -80 C were the source of the unsorted libraries. In germline, CDR1 is SGHRS, CDR2 YFSETQ. Germline trimming cut 9 bases from V and 4 bases from J; bases unmatched to any gene: 9. The CDR3 contains 15 residues.

Sequencing was performed on PBMCs. The TCR originated in a woman aged 40 to 50 in good health. The V call is TRBV5-1, the J call TRBJ2-3, with 12 positions matching TRBD2. In nucleotides, the CDR3 is TGCGCCAACCCGCTAGCGGGGGGGCCATCAGATACGCAGTATTTT. Its translation: CANPLAGGPSDTQYF.